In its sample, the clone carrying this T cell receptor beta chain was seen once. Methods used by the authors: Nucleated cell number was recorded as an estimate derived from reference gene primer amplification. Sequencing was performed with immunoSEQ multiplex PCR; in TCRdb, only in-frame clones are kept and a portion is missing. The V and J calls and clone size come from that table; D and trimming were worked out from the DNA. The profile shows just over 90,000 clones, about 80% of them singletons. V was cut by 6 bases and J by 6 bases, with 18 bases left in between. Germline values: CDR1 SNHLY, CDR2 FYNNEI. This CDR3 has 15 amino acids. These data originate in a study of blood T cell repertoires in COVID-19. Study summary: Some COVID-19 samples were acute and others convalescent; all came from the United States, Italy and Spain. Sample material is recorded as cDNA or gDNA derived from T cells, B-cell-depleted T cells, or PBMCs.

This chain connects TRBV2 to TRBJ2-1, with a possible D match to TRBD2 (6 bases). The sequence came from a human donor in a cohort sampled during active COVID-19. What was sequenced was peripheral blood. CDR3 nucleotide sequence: TGTGCCAGCAGGGGTTTAGCGGTTATCGTCAATGAGCAGTTCTTC. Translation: CASRGLAVIVNEQFF.